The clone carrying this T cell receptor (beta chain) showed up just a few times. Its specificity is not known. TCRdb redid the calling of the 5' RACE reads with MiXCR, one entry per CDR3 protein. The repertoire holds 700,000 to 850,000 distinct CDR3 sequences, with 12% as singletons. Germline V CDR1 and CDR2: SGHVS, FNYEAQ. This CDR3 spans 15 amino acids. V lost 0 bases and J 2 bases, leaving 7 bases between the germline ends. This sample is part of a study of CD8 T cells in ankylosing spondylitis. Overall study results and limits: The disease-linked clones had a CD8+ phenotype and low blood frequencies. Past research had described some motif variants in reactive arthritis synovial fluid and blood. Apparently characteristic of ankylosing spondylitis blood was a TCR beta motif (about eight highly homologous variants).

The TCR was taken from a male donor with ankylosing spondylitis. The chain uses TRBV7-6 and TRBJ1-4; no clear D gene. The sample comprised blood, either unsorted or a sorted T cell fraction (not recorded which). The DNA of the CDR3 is TGTGCCAGCAGCTTAGCGCGGAATACTAATGAAAAACTGTTTTTT. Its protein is CASSLARNTNEKLFF.